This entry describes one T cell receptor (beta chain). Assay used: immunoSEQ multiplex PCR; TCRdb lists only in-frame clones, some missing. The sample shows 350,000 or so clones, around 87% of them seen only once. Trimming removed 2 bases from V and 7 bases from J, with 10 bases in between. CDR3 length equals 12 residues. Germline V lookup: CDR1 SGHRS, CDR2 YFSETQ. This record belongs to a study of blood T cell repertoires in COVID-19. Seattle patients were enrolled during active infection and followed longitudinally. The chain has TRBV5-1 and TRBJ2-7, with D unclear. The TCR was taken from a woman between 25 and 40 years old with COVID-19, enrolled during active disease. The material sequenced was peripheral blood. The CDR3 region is CASSFGSREQYF. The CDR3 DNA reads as TGCGCCAGCAGCTTTGGCTCCAGGGAGCAGTACTTC.